The present T cell receptor (beta chain) was sequenced within a study of blood T cell repertoires in COVID-19. V gave up 7 bases and J gave up 1 base, with 22 bases separating them. The CDR3 has 17 residues. Germline CDR1 and CDR2: MDHEN and SYDVKM. Sequenced by immunoSEQ multiplex PCR; TCRdb stores in-frame clones only, minus some. The table records around 250,000 clones, 80% to 85% of them present only once. The TCR sequence derives from a woman in her thirties or forties who had recovered from COVID-19. This sequence joins TRBV28 and TRBJ2-5; maybe TRBD2 (7 bases). Sequenced input: peripheral blood. The CDR3 DNA follows: TGTGCCAGCATCACCGGAGGGGGGGCGAGGTTCCAAGAGACCCAGTACTTC. Translated: CASITGGGARFQETQYF.